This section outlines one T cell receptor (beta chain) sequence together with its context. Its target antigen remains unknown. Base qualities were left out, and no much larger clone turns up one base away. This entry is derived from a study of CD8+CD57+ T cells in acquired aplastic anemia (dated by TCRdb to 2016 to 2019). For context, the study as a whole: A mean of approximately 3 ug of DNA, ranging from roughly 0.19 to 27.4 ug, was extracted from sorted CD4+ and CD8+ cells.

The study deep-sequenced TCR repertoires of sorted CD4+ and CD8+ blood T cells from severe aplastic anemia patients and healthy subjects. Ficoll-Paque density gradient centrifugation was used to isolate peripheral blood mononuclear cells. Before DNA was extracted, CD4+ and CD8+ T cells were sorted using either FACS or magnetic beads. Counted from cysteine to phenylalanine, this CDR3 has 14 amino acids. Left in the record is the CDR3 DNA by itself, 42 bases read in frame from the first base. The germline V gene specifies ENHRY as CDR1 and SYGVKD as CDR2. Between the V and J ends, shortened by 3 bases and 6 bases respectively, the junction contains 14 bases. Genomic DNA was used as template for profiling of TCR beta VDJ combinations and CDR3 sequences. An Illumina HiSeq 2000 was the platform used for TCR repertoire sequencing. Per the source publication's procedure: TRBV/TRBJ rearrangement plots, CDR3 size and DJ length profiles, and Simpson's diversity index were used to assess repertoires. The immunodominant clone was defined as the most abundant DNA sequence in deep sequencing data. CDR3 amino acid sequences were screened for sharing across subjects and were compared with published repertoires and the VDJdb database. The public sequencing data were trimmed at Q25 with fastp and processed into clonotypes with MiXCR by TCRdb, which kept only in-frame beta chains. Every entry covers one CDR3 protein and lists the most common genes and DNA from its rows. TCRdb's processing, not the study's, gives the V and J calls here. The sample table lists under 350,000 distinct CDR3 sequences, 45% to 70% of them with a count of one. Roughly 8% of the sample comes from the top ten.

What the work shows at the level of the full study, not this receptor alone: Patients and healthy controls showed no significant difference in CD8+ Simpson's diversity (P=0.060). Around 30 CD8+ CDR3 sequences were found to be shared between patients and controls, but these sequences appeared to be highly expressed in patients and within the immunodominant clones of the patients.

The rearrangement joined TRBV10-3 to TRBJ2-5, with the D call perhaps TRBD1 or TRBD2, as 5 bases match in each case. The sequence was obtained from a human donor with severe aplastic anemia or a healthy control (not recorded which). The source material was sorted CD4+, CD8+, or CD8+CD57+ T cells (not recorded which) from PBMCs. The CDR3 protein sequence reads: CAISDLSEGKTQYF. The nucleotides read TGTGCCATCAGTGATCTGTCTGAGGGGAAGACCCAGTACTTC.